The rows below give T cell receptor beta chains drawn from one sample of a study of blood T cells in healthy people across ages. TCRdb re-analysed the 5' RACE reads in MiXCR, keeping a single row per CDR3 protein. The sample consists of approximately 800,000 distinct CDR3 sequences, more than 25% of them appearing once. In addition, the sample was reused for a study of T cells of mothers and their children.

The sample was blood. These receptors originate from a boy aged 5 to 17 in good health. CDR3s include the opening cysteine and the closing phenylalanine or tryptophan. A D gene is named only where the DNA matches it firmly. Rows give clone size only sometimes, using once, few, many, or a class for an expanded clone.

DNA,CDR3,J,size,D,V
TGCGCCAGCAGCCAAGGATCGGGCGCACCGGATACGCAGTATTTT,CASSQGSGAPDTQYF,TRBJ2-3,few,-,TRBV4-1
TGTGCCAGCAGCTTGGCCCCCGGTCAATACGAGCAGTACTTC,CASSLAPGQYEQYF,TRBJ2-7,few,-,TRBV7-6
TGTGCCTGGAGTGTACTAGCGGGGGCCTACGAGCAGTACTTC,CAWSVLAGAYEQYF,TRBJ2-7,-,TRBD2,TRBV30
TGTGCCAGCAGCTTAACTATCGGTGGGACAGATACGCAGTATTTT,CASSLTIGGTDTQYF,TRBJ2-3,-,-,TRBV7-9
TGCGCCAGCAGCTTGGGGGTGAAGCGGGAAAAACTGTTTTTT,CASSLGVKREKLFF,TRBJ1-4,many,-,TRBV5-1
TGCGCCAGCAGCAGGGGCCTAGGTGTGGACACTGAAGCTTTCTTT,CASSRGLGVDTEAFF,TRBJ1-1,few,-,TRBV5-1
TGTGCCAGCAGCACCACGACAGGGTCCTACGAGCAGTACTTC,CASSTTTGSYEQYF,TRBJ2-7,few,TRBD1,TRBV5-5
TGTGCCAGCAGTTTAGTTCCAACTAATGAAAAACTGTTTTTT,CASSLVPTNEKLFF,TRBJ1-4,few,-,TRBV27
TGTGCCAGCAGTTTAAAGGGACGCACTGAAGCTTTCTTT,CASSLKGRTEAFF,TRBJ1-1,-,-,TRBV27
TGCGCCAGCAGCGGCGGACAGGGGGGGACCTACGAGCAGTACTTC,CASSGGQGGTYEQYF,TRBJ2-7,few,TRBD1,TRBV5-1
TGTGCCAGCAGTGAAGGGGAGGGGGCGCGAGGCTACACCTTC,CASSEGEGARGYTF,TRBJ1-2,-,TRBD1,TRBV2
TGTGCCAGCAGTGAAACCGGACAGGGGGCGTTCAAACTGTTTTTT,CASSETGQGAFKLFF,TRBJ1-4,once,TRBD1,TRBV6-5
TGTGCCGGCAGCTCCCTAGGCAATAACGGGGAGCTGTTTTTT,CAGSSLGNNGELFF,TRBJ2-2,few,-,TRBV7-3
TGTGCCAGCAGCTTAGGACTAGCGGGGGGAATTAGGTTCTTC,CASSLGLAGGIRFF,TRBJ2-1,-,TRBD2,TRBV7-2
TGTGCCAGCAGTTACGCGTGGACTAGCGGACAAGGCTACGAGCAGTACTTC,CASSYAWTSGQGYEQYF,TRBJ2-7,-,TRBD2,TRBV6-5
TGCGCCAGCAGCGCCGGACAAGGGAAGGTTGGTGAAAAACTGTTTTTT,CASSAGQGKVGEKLFF,TRBJ1-4,few,-,TRBV5-1
TGCAGTGCTAGAGAGTGGGCTTCACAAGAGACCCAGTACTTC,CSAREWASQETQYF,TRBJ2-5,-,-,TRBV20-1
TGTGCCAGCAGCCAAGATCCAGCAGGGGGGCCGTACGAGCAGTACTTC,CASSQDPAGGPYEQYF,TRBJ2-7,-,-,TRBV4-2
TGTGCCAGCAGCCCCGGGAGGACCGGGGAGCTGTTTTTT,CASSPGRTGELFF,TRBJ2-2,many,TRBD2,TRBV7-3
TGTGCCAGCAGCAATAGCGGGAGACCCACAGATACGCAGTATTTT,CASSNSGRPTDTQYF,TRBJ2-3,-,TRBD2,TRBV11-2
TGCGCCAGCAGCTTGGCCGGACAGGAATATGGCTACACCTTC,CASSLAGQEYGYTF,TRBJ1-2,-,TRBD1,TRBV5-1
TGTGCCAGCAGCTTATTTGACGGTACGCAGTATTTT,CASSLFDGTQYF,TRBJ2-3,many,-,TRBV7-9
TGTGCCTGGAGTGCCTCGCCGGGACAGGGTCGCTATGGCTACACCTTC,CAWSASPGQGRYGYTF,TRBJ1-2,few,TRBD1,TRBV30
TGTGCCAGCGATAGGGACTACAATGAGCAGTTCTTC,CASDRDYNEQFF,TRBJ2-1,-,-,TRBV7-9
TGTGCTAGTGGCATGCCTCAGGGGGGGACTTACGAGCAGTACTTC,CASGMPQGGTYEQYF,TRBJ2-7,few,-,TRBV12-5
TGCGCCAGCAGCCAATCTTTATCCGGGGAGCTGTTTTTT,CASSQSLSGELFF,TRBJ2-2,-,-,TRBV4-1
TGCAGCGTTGGACACTCCCAAGAGACCCAGTACTTC,CSVGHSQETQYF,TRBJ2-5,many,-,TRBV29-1
TGTGCCAGCAGTCACCATAGCCCTGCAGGGGGTCCCCAAGAGACCCAGTACTTC,CASSHHSPAGGPQETQYF,TRBJ2-5,-,TRBD1,TRBV7-6
TGCGCCAGCAGCTTGTGGGGAAGCCCGGGATCCTACGAGCAGTACTTC,CASSLWGSPGSYEQYF,TRBJ2-7,-,-,TRBV5-1
TGTGCCAGCAGCCCTTGGGAGGGGGCCTCCAAAAACATTCAGTACTTC,CASSPWEGASKNIQYF,TRBJ2-4,-,-,TRBV27
TGCAGTGCGTCGCCCCGGGGCTATGGCTACACCTTC,CSASPRGYGYTF,TRBJ1-2,-,-,TRBV20-1
TGCGCCAGCAGCTTCACTGGAAAGGGGACTGAAGCTTTCTTT,CASSFTGKGTEAFF,TRBJ1-1,-,-,TRBV5-1
TGTGCCAGCAGTCCTCCAGGGGTGGGAAACATTCAGTACTTC,CASSPPGVGNIQYF,TRBJ2-4,many,-,TRBV28
TGTGCCAGCAGTGAAGTGACAGGGTATGGCTACACCTTC,CASSEVTGYGYTF,TRBJ1-2,-,TRBD1,TRBV6-1
TGCAGCGTTTGGGACAGGGGTGTTTACGAGCAGTACTTC,CSVWDRGVYEQYF,TRBJ2-7,-,TRBD1,TRBV29-1
TGTGCCAGCAGCCCCGTCGCGGGGGGTACCCAAGAGACCCAGTACTTC,CASSPVAGGTQETQYF,TRBJ2-5,-,TRBD2,TRBV7-2
TGTGCCAGCAGAAATCTCCGGGACAGCTACGAGCAGTACTTC,CASRNLRDSYEQYF,TRBJ2-7,-,TRBD1,TRBV11-2
TGCAGTGCTAGATACCCTCTTAGGGGCCCCAGCCAAGAGACCCAGTACTTC,CSARYPLRGPSQETQYF,TRBJ2-5,-,-,TRBV20-1
TGTGCCATCGGGCTGGGCAGGGGAGTAGAGACCCAGTACTTC,CAIGLGRGVETQYF,TRBJ2-5,few,-,TRBV10-3
TGTGCCAGCAGTTACTCGGGACTAGCGGCAGAGACCCAGTACTTC,CASSYSGLAAETQYF,TRBJ2-5,-,TRBD2,TRBV6-6
TGTGCCAGCAGTGTGGTTGCAACTAATGAAAAACTGTTTTTT,CASSVVATNEKLFF,TRBJ1-4,few,-,TRBV6-1
TGCGCCAGCAGCTCCGCGGGACAGCTAACTAGCACAGATACGCAGTATTTT,CASSSAGQLTSTDTQYF,TRBJ2-3,-,-,TRBV5-1
TGCGCCAGCAGCCGAGGGATGGGGGAGACCCAGTACTTC,CASSRGMGETQYF,TRBJ2-5,-,-,TRBV5-1
TGTGCTAGTGGTTTGTTCGCCGTCCGGGGGATCTACCAAGAGACCCAGTACTTC,CASGLFAVRGIYQETQYF,TRBJ2-5,-,-,TRBV12-5
TGCAGTGCTCGTGGGACAGTCAACCCAACTAATGAAAAACTGTTTTTT,CSARGTVNPTNEKLFF,TRBJ1-4,few,TRBD1,TRBV20-1
TGTGCCAGCAGTTACTCGAGGCGGGGGCAAGAGACCCAGTACTTC,CASSYSRRGQETQYF,TRBJ2-5,-,TRBD2,TRBV6-2/TRBV6-3
TGTGCCAGCAGCTCACGAGGCACCGACACCGGGGAGCTGTTTTTT,CASSSRGTDTGELFF,TRBJ2-2,-,-,TRBV7-3
TGTGCCAGCAGTGACTCGGGAAGGGGGAACGAAAAACTGTTTTTT,CASSDSGRGNEKLFF,TRBJ1-4,-,-,TRBV6-4
TGTGCCAGCAGTTACTCGACTAGTCCAGATACGCAGTATTTT,CASSYSTSPDTQYF,TRBJ2-3,once,-,TRBV6-6